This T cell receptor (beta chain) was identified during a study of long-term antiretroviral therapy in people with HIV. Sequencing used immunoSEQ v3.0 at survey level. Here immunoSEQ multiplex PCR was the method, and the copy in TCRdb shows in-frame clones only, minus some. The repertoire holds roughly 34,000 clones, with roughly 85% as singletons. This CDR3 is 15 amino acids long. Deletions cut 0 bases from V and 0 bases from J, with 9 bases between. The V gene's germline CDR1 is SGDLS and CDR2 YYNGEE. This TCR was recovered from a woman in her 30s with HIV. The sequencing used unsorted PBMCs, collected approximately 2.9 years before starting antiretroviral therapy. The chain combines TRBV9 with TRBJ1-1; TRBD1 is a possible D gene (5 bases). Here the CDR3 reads CASSVGAGMNTEAFF. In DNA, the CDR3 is TGTGCCAGCAGCGTAGGAGCAGGGATGAACACTGAAGCTTTCTTT.